These 20 T cell receptor beta chains were sequenced from one sample in a study of shared clonotypes between healthy human individuals. Sequenced by immunoSEQ multiplex PCR; TCRdb stores in-frame clones only, minus some. The sample consists of about 550,000 clones, nearly 97% of them appearing once. Naive CD8 populations comprised CD45RO-negative cells positively selected for CCR7, excluding terminally differentiated effector memory CD45RA+ cells. Sequenced input: naive CD8+ T cells sorted from blood. Receptor source: a woman between 25 and 40 years old in good health.

The genes are TRBV29-1 and TRBJ2-5; possible D gene TRBD2, 6 bases. The CDR3 has 12 amino acids. CDR1 is SQVTM and CDR2 is ANQGSEA in the germline V gene. V shed 7 bases and J shed 5 bases, with 14 bases lying between them. The CDR3 sequence is CSAQTGGETQYF. For the CDR3, the DNA is TGCAGCGCCCAAACCGGGGGTGAGACCCAGTACTTC. Complete variable domain (other parts from reference TRBV29-1 and TRBJ2-5): SAVISQKPSRDICQRGTSLTIQCQVDSQVTMMFWYRQQPGQSLTLIATANQGSEATYESGFVIDKFPISRPNLTFSTLTVSNMSPEDSSIYLCSAQTGGETQYFGPGTRLLVL.

This chain links TRBV19 with TRBJ2-5, with 9 positions matching TRBD1. The last part of the DNA fits TRBJ2-7 better; the J call may be wrong. This CDR3 has 16 amino acids. Germline lookup yields CDR1 LNHDA and CDR2 SQIVND (reference sequence). CDR3 residues: CASSIGVGGQGSEQYF. In nucleotides, the CDR3 is TGTGCCAGTAGTATAGGGGTCGGGGGACAGGGCTCCGAGCAGTACTTC.

The chain uses TRBV20-1 and TRBJ2-2, with 8 positions matching TRBD2. The CDR3 is 11 amino acids. After removal of 6 bases from V and 7 bases from J, the junction contained 1 base not matched to a gene. CDR1 and CDR2 (germline): DFQATT, SNEGSKA (reference sequence). The CDR3 DNA sequence: TGCAGTGCCCGGGGGGGCGGGGAGCTGTTTTTT. Protein sequence: CSARGGGELFF.

The rearrangement uses TRBV7-9 and TRBJ2-2, with D maybe TRBD2 (7 bases). The CDR3 covers 17 residues. Germline lookup yields CDR1 SEHNR and CDR2 FQNEAQ (reference sequence). V was cut by 4 bases and J by 1 base, with 16 bases left in between. The chain's CDR3 is CASSSPGEGGNTGELFF. For the CDR3, the DNA is TGTGCCAGCAGCTCGCCCGGGGAGGGGGGGAACACCGGGGAGCTGTTTTTT.

This clone was observed a single time. This rearrangement joins TRBV27 to TRBJ2-3; 10 nucleotides align to TRBD2. The CDR3 spans 14 residues. CDR1 is MNHEY and CDR2 is SMNVEV in the germline V gene (reference sequence). With 6 bases clipped from V and 0 bases from J, the junction kept 0 bases outside the gene matches. CDR3: CASRGLASTDTQYF. The CDR3 region has the DNA TGTGCCAGCAGGGGACTAGCGAGCACAGATACGCAGTATTTT.

The chain employs TRBV27 and TRBJ2-5; tentatively, D is TRBD2 (5 bases). Germline CDR1 is MNHEY and CDR2 is SMNVEV (reference sequence). The CDR3 contains 15 residues. The V gene lost 5 bases and the J gene lost 1 base, with 14 bases spanning the gap. In nucleotides, the CDR3 is TGTGCCAGCAGTCGGCTCAGCGGAACCCAAGAGACCCAGTACTTC. Amino acid sequence: CASSRLSGTQETQYF.

The chain recombines TRBV9 with TRBJ2-7; TRBD2 agrees at 8 bases. The CDR3 extends over 15 amino acids. J lost 4 bases, V lost 4 bases, and 10 bases had no gene match. The germline V gene encodes CDR1 SGDLS and CDR2 YYNGEE. CDR3 residues: CASSPGAGGGYEQYF. The CDR3, as DNA: TGTGCCAGCAGCCCCGGGGCGGGAGGAGGTTACGAGCAGTACTTC.

The chain uses TRBV7-9 and TRBJ2-2; 8 bases are a match to TRBD2. Germline V gene sequence: CDR1 SEHNR, CDR2 FQNEAQ (reference sequence). V was pared by 6 bases and J by 8 bases, with 5 bases of the junction left unmatched. There are 13 residues in the CDR3. CDR3 sequence (DNA): TGTGCCAGCAGAGAGACTAGCGTTGGGGAGCTGTTTTTT. It codes for CASRETSVGELFF.

This clone was counted only a few times. Other DNA sequences in this sample translate to the same CDR3. The rearrangement joins TRBV27 to TRBJ2-7; the D gene is possibly TRBD1 (6 bases). Trimming shortened V by 2 bases and J by 3 bases, and 8 bases separated the two germline ends. The CDR3 runs to 13 residues. Germline values: CDR1 MNHEY, CDR2 SMNVEV (reference sequence). As DNA, the CDR3 is TGTGCCAGCAGTTTAGGACAGAACTACGAGCAGTACTTC. Translating it yields CASSLGQNYEQYF.

The chain carries TRBV27 and TRBJ2-4; D may be TRBD1 (6 bases). Germline V CDR1 and CDR2: MNHEY, SMNVEV (reference sequence). V was cut by 6 bases and J by 8 bases, with 17 bases left in between. This CDR3 is 14 amino acids long. The CDR3 DNA reads as TGTGCCAGCAGAAATAACGGGAACAGGGACATTCAGTACTTC. This codes for CASRNNGNRDIQYF.

J is TRBJ1-2 and V is TRBV2, with 12 positions matching TRBD1. The germline CDR1 and CDR2 sequences are SNHLY and FYNNEI. The CDR3 runs to 17 residues. V trimming: 2 bases; J trimming: 4 bases; junction bases outside the gene matches: 8. In DNA form, the CDR3 reads TGTGCCAGCAGTGAATTTAGGGGACAGGGGGCCACCTATGGCTACACCTTC. It encodes CASSEFRGQGATYGYTF.

CDR3 DNA sequence: TGTGCCAGCAGCTTAGCGGGGCACGAGCAGTACTTC. This translates into CASSLAGHEQYF. The gene calls are TRBV7-9 and TRBJ2-7; weak D call: TRBD1 (5 bases). This CDR3 has 12 amino acids. CDR1 is SEHNR, CDR2 FQNEAQ, per germline (reference sequence). V lost 0 bases and J lost 5, with 5 bases in between.

The chain recombines TRBV28 with TRBJ2-1, with D possibly matching TRBD2 (6 bases). The CDR3 length is 15 residues. In germline, CDR1 is MDHEN, CDR2 SYDVKM. V shed 8 bases and J shed 5 bases, with 19 bases lying between them. The CDR3 region is CASCGVGGDDNEQFF. Here the CDR3 DNA reads TGTGCCAGCTGTGGGGTCGGGGGAGACGACAATGAGCAGTTCTTC.

The chain is built from TRBV4-1 and TRBJ1-1; perhaps TRBD1 as D (6 bases). This CDR3 is built from 16 residues. Trimming took 4 bases from V and 4 from J, leaving 19 bases between them. In germline, CDR1 is MGHRA, CDR2 YSYEKL. Here the CDR3 reads CASSPNRGGAGTEAFF. In DNA form, the CDR3 reads TGCGCCAGCAGCCCCAATAGGGGGGGCGCGGGCACTGAAGCTTTCTTT.

This rearrangement joins TRBV21-1 to TRBJ2-5; the table assigns TRBD1, which was not confirmed against the DNA. TRBV21-1 is a pseudogene locus. This CDR3 region has 15 residues. CDR3 nucleotides: TGTGCCAGCAGCAAAGTGGGGCAGGGCCAAGAGACCCAGTACTTC. Translating gives CASSKVGQGQETQYF.

The chain joins TRBV5-6 to TRBJ2-3; 11 bases align to TRBD2. Germline V lookup: CDR1 SGHDT, CDR2 YYEEEE. V lost 4 bases, J lost 3 bases, and 4 bases stayed unmatched. CDR3 length equals 15 residues. The CDR3 region is CASSVSGRGTDTQYF. In DNA, the CDR3 is TGTGCCAGCAGCGTTAGCGGGAGGGGGACAGATACGCAGTATTTT.

This chain links TRBV5-1 with TRBJ2-1, with 7 bases matching TRBD1. Germline values: CDR1 SGHRS, CDR2 YFSETQ. The CDR3 contains 15 residues. Germline trimming cut 0 bases from V and 0 bases from J; bases unmatched to any gene: 0. The CDR3 DNA sequence: TGCGCCAGCAGCTTGGGGGACAGCTCCTACAATGAGCAGTTCTTC. It specifies CASSLGDSSYNEQFF.

This chain links TRBV7-9 with TRBJ1-2, with D possibly matching TRBD1 (5 bases). Germline V CDR1 and CDR2: SEHNR, FQNEAQ (reference sequence). The CDR3 runs 12 residues. The ends were cut back, 4 bases at V and 6 bases at J, with 9 bases in the middle. CDR3: CASSWVGDGYTF. As DNA, the CDR3 is TGTGCCAGCAGCTGGGTGGGGGATGGCTACACCTTC.

This chain joins TRBV7-8 and TRBJ2-7; D is perhaps TRBD2 (6 bases). The CDR3 is made up of 15 amino acids. Germline V gives CDR1 SGHVS, CDR2 FQNEAQ. V was clipped by 8 bases and J by 3 bases, with 20 bases between them. The CDR3 loop reads CASGPDGTGVYEQYF. In nucleotides, the CDR3 is TGTGCCAGCGGACCGGACGGGACTGGAGTCTACGAGCAGTACTTC.

The chain has TRBV5-8 and TRBJ1-1; D is unresolved. Germline assignment: CDR1 SGHTS and CDR2 YDEGEE. The CDR3 totals 15 residues. Trimming shortened V by 0 bases and J by 4 bases, and 13 bases separated the two germline ends. The CDR3 loop reads CASSLAGFWVTEAFF. The CDR3, as DNA: TGTGCCAGCAGCTTGGCAGGATTTTGGGTCACTGAAGCTTTCTTT.